This T cell receptor beta chain was observed in a study of blood T cells in healthy people across ages. This clonotype has a count of ten or more. The CDR3 covers 14 residues. After removal of 10 bases from V and 2 bases from J, the junction contained 7 bases not matched to a gene. CDR1 ENHRY and CDR2 SYGVKD come from the germline V gene. PCR was performed a second time for about 7 to 12 cycles using a sample-barcoded 5' primer and a J-beta primer mix. A single record per CDR3 protein comes from TCRdb applying MiXCR to the 5' RACE reads. The data show about 970,000 distinct CDR3 sequences, around 54% seen once.

Source material: blood. The chain recombines TRBV10-3 with TRBJ2-3, with 9 bases aligning to TRBD2. The clonotype originates from a woman aged 55-69 years in good health. This chain's CDR3 is CATAAGGDTDTQYF. The CDR3 coding sequence is TGTGCCACGGCAGCGGGAGGTGACACAGATACGCAGTATTTT.